These 6 T cell receptor beta chains share one sample of origin, sequenced in a study of blood T cell repertoires in COVID-19. Measured with immunoSEQ multiplex PCR; TCRdb has only the in-frame clones, and not every one. The sample consists of roughly 240,000 clones, roughly four fifths of them appearing once. Sequences were obtained from peripheral blood. The receptor set was obtained from a woman in her seventies with acute or convalescent COVID-19.

The chain joins TRBV10-3 to TRBJ2-5; 9 bases line up with TRBD2. This CDR3 contains 13 residues. Germline CDR1 and CDR2: ENHRY and SYGVKD. The junction had 5 bases not matched to a gene; V was cut back by 10 bases and J by 2 bases. CDR3 residues: CATKAGGQETQYF. CDR3 DNA: TGTGCCACCAAGGCGGGGGGGCAAGAGACCCAGTACTTC.

DNA of the CDR3: TGTGCCAGTAGTATCAGGTTCTCCTACGAGCAGTACTTC. Translated: CASSIRFSYEQYF. The chain uses TRBV19 and TRBJ2-7, with D unclear. CDR3 length equals 13 residues. CDR1 and CDR2 from the germline V gene are LNHDA and SQIVND (reference sequence). Trimming cost V 3 bases and J 0 bases, with 6 bases left between them. Based on the CDR3 plus reference TRBV19 and TRBJ2-7, the full variable domain is DGGITQSPKYLFRKEGQNVTLSCEQNLNHDAMYWYRQDPGQGLRLIYYSQIVNDFQKGDIAEGYSVSREKKESFPLTVTSAQKNPTAFYLCASSIRFSYEQYFGPGTRLTVT.

In DNA, the CDR3 is TGTGCCAGCAGCGTCTCTAGCGGGGAAGAGACCCAGTACTTC. Translating it yields CASSVSSGEETQYF. This chain uses TRBV9 with TRBJ2-5; 9 positions agree with TRBD2. The trim removed 2 bases at V and 3 bases at J, leaving 2 bases unmatched. Germline V gene lookup returns CDR1 SGDLS and CDR2 YYNGEE. CDR3 size: 14 residues.

V gene TRBV18 combines with J gene TRBJ2-7; TRBD1 agrees at 7 bases. With V trimmed by 8 bases and J by 1 base, 5 bases remained unmatched. In germline, CDR1 is KGHSH, CDR2 LQKENI. There are 13 residues in the CDR3. CDR3 coding DNA: TGTGCCAGCACCCCGGGACAGTCCTACGAGCAGTACTTC. Protein product: CASTPGQSYEQYF.

The rearrangement joins TRBV29-1 to TRBJ1-2, with D perhaps TRBD1 (6 bases). Trimming removed 4 bases at V and 5 bases at J, with 14 bases between. Germline assignment: CDR1 SQVTM and CDR2 ANQGSEA. This CDR3 comprises 13 residues. CDR3 loop: CSVGSPGDYGYTF. The CDR3 DNA sequence: TGCAGCGTTGGATCGCCAGGGGATTATGGCTACACCTTC.

In its sample, this clone was seen once. The rearrangement links TRBV4-2 to TRBJ2-5; 7 nucleotides agree with TRBD2. Germline CDR1 is LGHNA and CDR2 is YNFKEQ. The CDR3 is 16 residues long. Trimming removed 0 bases from V and 1 base from J; junction bases left unmatched: 5. The CDR3 DNA is TGTGCCAGCAGCCAAGAAGGAGCGGGGTTCCAAGAGACCCAGTACTTC. Translated: CASSQEGAGFQETQYF.